Shown below are 30 T cell receptor beta chains from a single sample sequenced in a study of blood T cell repertoires in COVID-19. Libraries were prepared by immunoSEQ multiplex PCR; TCRdb keeps only in-frame clonotypes and omits some of them. Seen here are some 100,000 clones, 70% to 90% observed once, and the top ten hold less than 3.5%. The sample taken for sequencing was PBMCs or T cells enriched from blood (not recorded which). The origin of the receptors is a woman between 50 and 59 years old who had recovered from COVID-19.

The rearrangement uses TRBV11-3 and TRBJ1-2; 8 nucleotides align to TRBD1. CDR3 length: 14 residues. J was trimmed by 7 bases and V by 5 bases; bases with no gene match: 9. CDR1 and CDR2 from the germline V gene are SGHNT and YENEEA. CDR3 sequence: CASSPPGTGGGYTF. DNA of the CDR3: TGTGCCAGCAGCCCACCGGGGACAGGCGGTGGCTACACCTTC.

The genes are TRBV19 and TRBJ2-3, with 10 bases identical to TRBD2. Germline V CDR1 and CDR2: LNHDA, SQIVND (reference sequence). The V gene end was trimmed by 5 bases and the J gene end by 1 base; junction bases not matched to a gene: 12. The CDR3 has 18 residues. CDR3 amino acids: CASSRLTPGTSGTDTQYF. DNA of the CDR3: TGTGCCAGTAGTCGCCTCACCCCCGGGACTAGCGGCACAGATACGCAGTATTTT.

This clone has a single count. V usage is TRBV28 and J usage is TRBJ2-1; perhaps TRBD2 as D (6 bases). CDR1 MDHEN and CDR2 SYDVKM come from the germline V gene. This CDR3 spans 16 amino acids. V shed 3 bases and J shed 0 bases, with 12 bases lying between them. CDR3 in DNA: TGTGCCAGCAGTTTTCCTGCGGGGAGCTCCTACAATGAGCAGTTCTTC. Its protein product is CASSFPAGSSYNEQFF.

This clone is a singleton in its sample. V usage is TRBV11-1 and J usage is TRBJ1-1; no clear D. V was shortened by 5 bases and J by 0 bases, with 10 bases between the two germline ends. CDR3 length: 14 amino acids. Per the germline V gene, CDR1 is SGHAT and CDR2 is FQDESV (reference sequence). CDR3 region: CASSPGSLNTEAFF. CDR3 nucleotide sequence: TGTGCCAGCAGCCCCGGGTCTCTGAACACTGAAGCTTTCTTT.

The CDR3 here is CASSVGSGGTYNEQFF. The CDR3 nucleotides read TGTGCCAGCAGCGTCGGTAGCGGGGGGACCTACAATGAGCAGTTCTTC. V gene TRBV9 combines with J gene TRBJ2-1; TRBD2 matches 10 bases. V lost 2 bases to trimming and J lost 2 bases; unmatched junction nucleotides: 4. The CDR3 contains 16 residues. Germline values: CDR1 SGDLS, CDR2 YYNGEE.

The CDR3 loop is CASHQVNSPLHF. The CDR3, as DNA: TGTGCCAGCCATCAGGTTAATTCACCCCTCCACTTT. The chain uses TRBV28 and TRBJ1-6; D is unresolved. This CDR3 is built from 12 residues. V lost 8 bases and J 6 bases, leaving 8 bases between the germline ends. From germline, CDR1 is MDHEN and CDR2 SYDVKM.

The rearrangement uses TRBV28 and TRBJ1-1, with 9 bases matching TRBD1. V shed 6 bases, J shed 1 base, and the junction held 6 bases outside the gene matches. The CDR3 runs 15 residues. Germline lookup yields CDR1 MDHEN and CDR2 SYDVKM. DNA for the CDR3: TGTGCCAGCAGAGCACAGGGGGCAAGGAACACTGAAGCTTTCTTT. It codes for CASRAQGARNTEAFF.

Turning to this clone: Other DNA sequences of this sample code for an identical CDR3. V gene TRBV5-1 combines with J gene TRBJ2-5; 7 nucleotides align to TRBD2. Per the germline V gene, CDR1 is SGHRS and CDR2 is YFSETQ. The CDR3 has 15 residues. V was pared by 0 bases and J by 2 bases, with 4 bases of the junction left unmatched. CDR3 DNA sequence: TGCGCCAGCAGCTTGGTCCCCGGGGGGCAAGAGACCCAGTACTTC. Protein product: CASSLVPGGQETQYF.

V and J are TRBV2 and TRBJ2-5, with D tentatively TRBD2 (5 bases). Germline V lookup: CDR1 SNHLY, CDR2 FYNNEI. Trimming shortened V by 2 bases and J by 0 bases, and 10 bases separated the two germline ends. The CDR3 length is 15 residues. CDR3 bases: TGTGCCAGCAGTGAACGGGGAATGTACCAAGAGACCCAGTACTTC. This gives the protein CASSERGMYQETQYF.

The J gene is TRBJ2-1, the V gene TRBV28, with TRBD2 matching over 9 bases. CDR1 is MDHEN, CDR2 SYDVKM, per germline. CDR3 length: 17 residues. With 5 bases clipped from V and 8 bases from J, the junction kept 16 bases outside the gene matches. CDR3 sequence: CASSPPFAAGGIHEQFF. CDR3 in DNA: TGTGCCAGCAGTCCCCCGTTTGCAGCGGGAGGAATCCATGAGCAGTTCTTC.

The V gene is TRBV6-5, the J gene TRBJ2-7, with 10 nucleotides matching TRBD1. CDR1 is MNHEY, CDR2 SVGAGI, per germline. The CDR3 is made up of 15 amino acids. V lost 2 bases, J lost 2 bases, and 3 bases stayed unmatched. The CDR3 DNA reads TGTGCCAGCAGTTACCCCGGGACAGGGGCCTACGAGCAGTACTTC. Translating it yields CASSYPGTGAYEQYF.

J is TRBJ2-7 and V is TRBV15, with a weak D call TRBD1 (5 bases). The CDR3 contains 13 residues. Germline CDR1 reads LNHNV; CDR2 reads YYDKDF (reference sequence). Trimming shortened V by 2 bases and J by 5 bases, and 10 bases separated the two germline ends. The CDR3 DNA sequence: TGTGCCACCAGCAGACAGGGTTATGACGAGCAGTACTTC. Translation: CATSRQGYDEQYF.

This chain connects TRBV11-2 to TRBJ2-2; 9 bases match TRBD1. The trim removed 5 bases at V and 1 base at J, leaving 5 bases unmatched. There are 16 residues in the CDR3. Germline V gene sequence: CDR1 SGHAT, CDR2 FQNNGV. This CDR3 reads CASSVTGGQNTGELFF. The CDR3 DNA is TGTGCCAGCAGCGTAACAGGGGGCCAGAACACCGGGGAGCTGTTTTTT.

The chain joins TRBV24-1 to TRBJ2-3, with D perhaps TRBD2 (5 bases). This CDR3 region has 12 residues. Germline CDR1 reads KGHDR; CDR2 reads SFDVKD. V was shortened by 9 bases and J by 1 base, with 7 bases between the two germline ends. CDR3 DNA sequence: TGTGCCACCGGGAGAGGCACAGATACGCAGTATTTT. Its protein product is CATGRGTDTQYF.

J is TRBJ2-1 and V is TRBV6-5; perhaps TRBD1 as D (5 bases). V was cut by 5 bases and J by 0 bases, with 11 bases left in between. Germline V CDR1 and CDR2: MNHEY, SVGAGI. This CDR3 region has 15 residues. Here the CDR3 DNA reads TGTGCCAGCAGTAATCAGGGCAGCTCCTACAATGAGCAGTTCTTC. This gives the protein CASSNQGSSYNEQFF.

The chain is built from TRBV5-3 and TRBJ2-3; D call uncertain. TRBV5-3 carries the ORF label, with uncertain function. V shed 4 bases and J shed 7 bases, with 13 bases lying between them. The CDR3 is 13 amino acids. CDR3 DNA: TGTGCCAGAAGCATGGTGGCCCGTCATACGCAGTATTTT. Its protein is CARSMVARHTQYF.

This chain connects TRBV27 to TRBJ2-3; D possibly corresponds to TRBD2 (6 bases). The CDR3 is made up of 15 amino acids. V was trimmed by 4 bases and J by 1 base, leaving 12 bases between them. The germline CDR1 and CDR2 sequences are MNHEY and SMNVEV (reference sequence). The chain's CDR3 is CASSSSWGGTDTQYF. DNA of the CDR3: TGTGCCAGCAGTTCCTCGTGGGGGGGCACAGATACGCAGTATTTT.

The V call is TRBV5-1, the J call TRBJ2-7; TRBD1 matches at 7 bases. V shed 4 bases and J 1 base; nucleotides not matched to a gene: 14. This CDR3 has 17 amino acids. The V gene's germline CDR1 is SGHRS and CDR2 YFSETQ. Written as DNA, the CDR3 is TGCGCCAGCAGCCCGACAGGACAGGTTTTAGGGTCCTACGAGCAGTACTTC. It translates to CASSPTGQVLGSYEQYF.

This chain links TRBV5-1 with TRBJ2-3; 8 bases are a match to TRBD2. The CDR3 consists of 15 residues. Trimming cost V 5 bases and J 4 bases; bases outside gene matches: 9. Germline V gives CDR1 SGHRS, CDR2 YFSETQ. CDR3 region: CASRHQAGAPDTQYF. As DNA, the CDR3 is TGCGCCAGCAGGCATCAAGCGGGAGCCCCAGATACGCAGTATTTT.

The chain links TRBV19 to TRBJ1-5; D call uncertain. This CDR3 has 15 amino acids. The V gene lost 7 bases and the J gene lost 4 bases, with 17 bases spanning the gap. The germline CDR1 and CDR2 sequences are LNHDA and SQIVND (reference sequence). The CDR3 here is CASNDGKLVNQPQHF. As DNA, the CDR3 is TGTGCCAGTAATGACGGGAAGCTTGTTAATCAGCCCCAGCATTTT.

The genes are TRBV5-1 and TRBJ2-1; 9 bases match TRBD1. The CDR3 is made up of 15 amino acids. Germline V gene lookup returns CDR1 SGHRS and CDR2 YFSETQ. Trimming took 1 base from V and 4 from J; bases not matched to a gene: 3. CDR3 loop: CASSLSGQGYNEQFF. In DNA form, the CDR3 reads TGCGCCAGCAGCTTGTCCGGACAGGGGTACAATGAGCAGTTCTTC.

The J gene is TRBJ1-1, the V gene TRBV10-1, with 7 nucleotides matching TRBD1. CDR3 length: 11 residues. Germline CDR1 is WNHNN and CDR2 is SYGVQD (reference sequence). V dropped 4 bases and J dropped 9; count of bases not matched to a gene: 2. This chain's CDR3 is CASSGGQKAFF. Written as DNA, the CDR3 is TGCGCCAGCAGTGGGGGACAGAAAGCTTTCTTT.

This rearrangement joins TRBV24-1 to TRBJ2-3; tentatively, D is TRBD1 (6 bases). CDR3 length: 15 residues. Germline values: CDR1 KGHDR, CDR2 SFDVKD. The V end was cut by 5 bases, the J end by 1 base, with 12 bases between. CDR3 region: CATSVQGKGTDTQYF. The DNA of the CDR3 is TGTGCCACCAGTGTACAGGGTAAGGGCACAGATACGCAGTATTTT.

V usage is TRBV27 and J usage is TRBJ1-5, with D tentatively TRBD1 (6 bases). The CDR3 is made up of 15 amino acids. Per the germline V gene, CDR1 is MNHEY and CDR2 is SMNVEV (reference sequence). Trimming took 4 bases from V and 4 from J, leaving 14 bases between them. CDR3 region: CASSSRDRRNQPQHF. The CDR3 bases are TGTGCCAGCAGTTCACGTGACAGGCGGAATCAGCCCCAGCATTTT.

This clone has just a few counts. The chain has TRBV29-1 and TRBJ1-5, with D perhaps matching TRBD1 (5 bases). Germline V gene data show CDR1 as SQVTM and CDR2 as ANQGSEA. V was trimmed by 6 bases and J by 0 bases, leaving 12 bases between them. CDR3 length: 14 amino acids. The CDR3 region is CSVGGDGSNQPQHF. CDR3 sequence (DNA): TGCAGCGTGGGGGGGGACGGTAGCAATCAGCCCCAGCATTTT. The whole variable domain, remainder taken from reference TRBV29-1 and TRBJ1-5, is SAVISQKPSRDICQRGTSLTIQCQVDSQVTMMFWYRQQPGQSLTLIATANQGSEATYESGFVIDKFPISRPNLTFSTLTVSNMSPEDSSIYLCSVGGDGSNQPQHFGDGTRLSIL.

The chain is built from TRBV5-1 and TRBJ2-3; 12 bases align to TRBD2. Trimming cost V 4 bases and J 2 bases; bases outside gene matches: 11. Germline V gene lookup returns CDR1 SGHRS and CDR2 YFSETQ. CDR3 length: 18 amino acids. CDR3 residues: CASSRQVLAGGLTDTQYF. The CDR3 DNA sequence: TGCGCCAGCAGCCGCCAAGTACTAGCGGGGGGACTCACAGATACGCAGTATTTT.

This chain connects TRBV25-1 to TRBJ2-3; D possibly corresponds to TRBD2 (6 bases). Between the trimmed V and J ends, which lost 2 bases and 1 base, there was a span of 10 bases. The CDR3 loop spans 15 amino acids. CDR1 and CDR2 from the germline V gene are MGHDK and SYGVNS. The DNA of the CDR3 is TGTGCCAGCAGTGAACCCGGGGGTGGCACAGATACGCAGTATTTT. Translation: CASSEPGGGTDTQYF.

V usage is TRBV5-1 and J usage is TRBJ2-7; 9 bases are a match to TRBD1. The CDR3 is 15 residues long. CDR1 SGHRS and CDR2 YFSETQ come from the germline V gene. The trim removed 7 bases at V and 0 bases at J, leaving 8 bases unmatched. The CDR3 reads CASGSGTGFSYEQYF. The CDR3 DNA reads TGCGCCAGCGGCTCCGGGACAGGGTTCTCCTACGAGCAGTACTTC.

V gene TRBV7-8 combines with J gene TRBJ2-5; tentatively, D is TRBD2 (5 bases). The CDR3 consists of 14 residues. Deletions cut 1 base from V and 4 bases from J, with 10 bases between. Germline CDR1 reads SGHVS; CDR2 reads FQNEAQ. This CDR3 is CASSLVRGIETQYF. In DNA, the CDR3 is TGTGCCAGCAGCTTAGTTCGGGGAATAGAGACCCAGTACTTC.

The rearrangement joins TRBV24-1 to TRBJ2-3; 7 bases are a match to TRBD1. CDR3 length equals 16 residues. The V gene end was trimmed by 1 base and the J gene end by 4 bases; junction bases not matched to a gene: 7. The germline gives CDR1 KGHDR, CDR2 SFDVKD. The CDR3 loop reads CATSDLGQGVSDTQYF. In DNA, the CDR3 is TGTGCCACCAGTGATTTAGGGCAGGGGGTCTCAGATACGCAGTATTTT.